A selection of T cell receptor beta chains follows, all from one sample in a study of blood T cell repertoires in COVID-19. The table came from immunoSEQ multiplex PCR; TCRdb's copy has only in-frame clones and leaves some out. This table has around 69,000 clones, roughly 80% appearing once. Specimen: peripheral blood. The receptors stem from a woman aged 60 to 75 with acute or convalescent COVID-19. CDR3s include the opening cysteine and the closing phenylalanine or tryptophan. The D gene is left open where the match is weak. Clone size is stated in some rows and not others, as once, few, many or a class when expanded.

TRBV6-5	TRBJ1-6	.	.	CASSYLGEADNSPLHF	TGTGCCAGCAGTTACCTCGGAGAAGCCGATAATTCACCCCTCCACTTT
TRBV6-5	TRBJ1-4	.	.	CASSSGRGTTNEKLFF	TGTGCCAGCAGTTCGGGTCGAGGTACAACTAATGAAAAACTGTTTTTT
TRBV14	TRBJ1-2	.	.	CASSQSGFGYGYTF	TGTGCCAGCAGCCAAAGCGGATTTGGGTATGGCTACACCTTC
TRBV9	TRBJ1-2	.	few	CASSASGTNGYTF	TGTGCCAGCAGCGCTTCAGGGACTAATGGCTACACCTTC
TRBV2	TRBJ1-1	TRBD1	.	CASSELPGGNTEAFF	TGTGCCAGCAGTGAACTCCCAGGGGGGAACACTGAAGCTTTCTTT
TRBV27	TRBJ1-1	TRBD1	few	CASRQIYRGPTEAFF	TGTGCCAGCAGGCAGATATACAGGGGACCCACTGAAGCTTTCTTT
TRBV28	TRBJ1-2	TRBD1	once	CASSFGDRAGSYTF	TGTGCCAGCAGTTTTGGGGACAGGGCAGGAAGCTACACCTTC
TRBV19	TRBJ1-1	.	.	CASSGRVSEAFF	TGTGCCAGTAGTGGCAGGGTCTCTGAAGCTTTCTTT
TRBV5-6	TRBJ1-2	.	once	CASSLEGQLRANYGYTF	TGTGCCAGCAGCTTGGAGGGACAATTGAGAGCTAACTATGGCTACACCTTC
TRBV3-1/TRBV3-2	TRBJ2-1	TRBD1	.	CASSQITGGLGNEQFF	TGTGCCAGCAGCCAGATTACAGGGGGCTTAGGGAATGAGCAGTTCTTC
TRBV18	TRBJ2-2	TRBD1	.	CASSRDRDLAGELFF	TGTGCCAGCTCCCGAGACAGGGATTTGGCCGGGGAGCTGTTTTTT
TRBV6-5	TRBJ1-1	.	.	CASVPGAMNTEAFF	TGTGCCAGCGTGCCAGGGGCTATGAACACTGAAGCTTTCTTT
TRBV7-9	TRBJ1-1	TRBD1	.	CASSPQGGMNTEAFF	TGTGCCAGCAGCCCTCAAGGGGGCATGAACACTGAAGCTTTCTTT
TRBV10-3	TRBJ2-7	.	.	CAISDGREAYEQYF	TGTGCCATCAGTGATGGCAGGGAGGCCTACGAGCAGTACTTC
TRBV12-3/TRBV12-4	TRBJ1-5	TRBD1	.	CASRPRGPGSLDF	TGTGCCAGCAGGCCCAGGGGGCCCGGTTCCCTGGATTTT
TRBV28	TRBJ1-3	.	.	CASSLSTMGPGNTIYF	TGTGCCAGCAGTTTATCTACTATGGGTCCTGGAAACACCATATATTTT
TRBV3-1/TRBV3-2	TRBJ2-2	TRBD1	.	CASSQADRGLNGELFF	TGTGCCAGCAGCCAAGCGGACAGGGGGCTTAACGGGGAGCTGTTTTTT
TRBV7-9	TRBJ2-1	TRBD2	.	CASSLGVVAGGNDNEQFF	TGTGCCAGCAGCTTAGGTGTGGTAGCGGGGGGGAATGACAATGAGCAGTTCTTC
TRBV5-1	TRBJ1-1	.	.	CASSLSRANTEAFF	TGCGCCAGCAGCTTGAGCCGAGCGAACACTGAAGCTTTCTTT